Included here is one T cell receptor beta chain sequence, with context. V dropped 3 bases and J dropped 6; count of bases not matched to a gene: 5. Germline V gene sequence: CDR1 KGHSH, CDR2 LQKENI. The CDR3 runs to 14 residues. CD8+CD57+ cell expansion had been shown by flow cytometry in patients chosen for sequencing. The TCR beta profiling, which covered VDJ combination and CDR3 sequence, was carried out using genomic DNA as the template. TCRdb re-called the reads with MiXCR, one entry per CDR3 protein. The table lists about 180,000 distinct CDR3 sequences, more than 60% of them singletons. This specimen comes from a study of CD8+CD57+ T cells in acquired aplastic anemia.

This TCR came from a human donor with aplastic anemia. The chain couples TRBV18 to TRBJ1-2; 9 bases line up with TRBD1. Sequencing was performed on sorted CD4+, CD8+, or CD8+CD57+ T cells (not recorded which) from PBMCs. Here the CDR3 DNA reads TGTGCCAGCTCACCCACAGGGACAGGGAATGGCTACACCTTC. Translation: CASSPTGTGNGYTF.